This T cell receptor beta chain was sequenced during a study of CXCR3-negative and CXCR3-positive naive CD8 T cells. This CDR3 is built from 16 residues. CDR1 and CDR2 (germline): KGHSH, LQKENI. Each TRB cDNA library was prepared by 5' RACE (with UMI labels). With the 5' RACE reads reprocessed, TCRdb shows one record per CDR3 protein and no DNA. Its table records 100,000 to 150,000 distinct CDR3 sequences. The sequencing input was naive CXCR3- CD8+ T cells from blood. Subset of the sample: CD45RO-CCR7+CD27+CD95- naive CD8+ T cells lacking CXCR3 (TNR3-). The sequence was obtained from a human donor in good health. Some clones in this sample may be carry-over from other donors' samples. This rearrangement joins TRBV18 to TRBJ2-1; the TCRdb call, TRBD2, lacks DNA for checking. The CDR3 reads CAISPPLTSPFDEQFF.